Shown below are 14 T cell receptor beta chains from a single sample sequenced in a study of blood T cell repertoires in COVID-19. Produced via immunoSEQ multiplex PCR; TCRdb's table is partial and in-frame only. Counted here are approximately 270,000 clones, around 85% occurring once; the ten biggest clones make up 8.9%. Sequenced: peripheral blood. The origin of the receptors is a man older than 75 with acute or convalescent COVID-19.

The chain carries TRBV7-8 and TRBJ2-3, with 9 bases aligning to TRBD2. Germline lookup yields CDR1 SGHVS and CDR2 FQNEAQ. V lost 1 base to trimming and J lost 0 bases; unmatched junction nucleotides: 8. The CDR3 covers 18 residues. In DNA, the CDR3 is TGTGCCAGCAGCTTAGATTTTCGTACTAGCGGGAGCACAGATACGCAGTATTTT. Translation gives CASSLDFRTSGSTDTQYF.

This rearrangement joins TRBV5-1 to TRBJ2-7; TRBD2 is a possible D gene (6 bases). Trimming took off 4 bases at V and 3 bases at J, with 8 bases between the two ends. The CDR3 has 12 residues. Germline V gene lookup returns CDR1 SGHRS and CDR2 YFSETQ. The CDR3 DNA follows: TGCGCCAGCAGCAAGGAGGGCTACGAGCAGTACTTC. This gives the protein CASSKEGYEQYF.

The genes are TRBV19 and TRBJ1-2, with TRBD1 matching over 10 bases. J lost 4 bases, V lost 4 bases, and 6 bases had no gene match. There are 15 residues in the CDR3. CDR1 and CDR2 (germline): LNHDA, SQIVND (reference sequence). In DNA, the CDR3 is TGTGCCAGTAGTACAAGGGACAGGGGATTCTATGGCTACACCTTC. It specifies CASSTRDRGFYGYTF.

The chain links TRBV2 to TRBJ2-3, with 15 bases aligning to TRBD2. This CDR3 region has 19 residues. From germline, CDR1 is SNHLY and CDR2 FYNNEI. The V and J ends lost 6 bases and 0 bases, in that order; junction bases with no gene match: 10. As DNA, the CDR3 is TGTGCCAGCAGGGGACTAGCGGGGGGCCGGGGAACTAGCACAGATACGCAGTATTTT. Translation: CASRGLAGGRGTSTDTQYF.

The chain carries TRBV7-9 and TRBJ2-7; 11 positions match TRBD1. This CDR3 has 18 amino acids. V lost 8 bases, J lost 2 bases, and 17 bases stayed unmatched. The germline CDR1 and CDR2 sequences are SEHNR and FQNEAQ (reference sequence). CDR3 amino acids: CASELRTGGVIGPYEQYF. The CDR3, as DNA: TGTGCCAGCGAACTCAGGACAGGGGGCGTAATAGGCCCCTACGAGCAGTACTTC. The full variable domain, completed using reference TRBV7-9 and TRBJ2-7, is DTGVSQNPRHKITKRGQNVTFRCDPISEHNRLYWYRQTLGQGPEFLTYFQNEAQLEKSRLLSDRFSAERPKGSFSTLEIQRTEQGDSAMYLCASELRTGGVIGPYEQYFGPGTRLTVT.

The chain has TRBV12-5 and TRBJ1-1; the D gene is possibly TRBD1 (5 bases). Germline CDR1 LGHNT, CDR2 FRNRAP. The CDR3 loop spans 13 amino acids. With 3 bases removed from V and 4 bases from J, the gap between germline ends came to 9 bases. The chain's CDR3 is CASGLGVGTEAFF. As DNA, the CDR3 is TGTGCTAGTGGTTTAGGGGTGGGCACTGAAGCTTTCTTT.

Concerning this clone: Other nucleotide sequences from this sample produce the same CDR3. The V and J genes are TRBV18 and TRBJ1-5, with a weak D call TRBD1 (6 bases). The ends were cut back, 2 bases at V and 2 bases at J, with 7 bases in the middle. CDR1 and CDR2 from the germline V gene are KGHSH and LQKENI. The CDR3 loop spans 14 amino acids. CDR3 sequence (DNA): TGTGCCAGCTCACCAAGACAGGGCAATCAGCCCCAGCATTTT. Its protein product is CASSPRQGNQPQHF.

V and J are TRBV24-1 and TRBJ1-1; D perhaps matches TRBD1 (5 bases). Trimming shortened V by 4 bases and J by 6 bases, and 17 bases separated the two germline ends. This CDR3 region has 15 residues. CDR1 and CDR2 (germline): KGHDR, SFDVKD. CDR3 DNA: TGTGCCACCAGTGAGGGGGGACTGCTTAAGTCTGAAGCTTTCTTT. Its translation: CATSEGGLLKSEAFF.

This sequence joins TRBV24-1 and TRBJ2-2, with 12 bases lining up with TRBD2. This CDR3 is built from 19 residues. Germline V gives CDR1 KGHDR, CDR2 SFDVKD. The ends lost 4 bases at V and 5 bases at J; junction bases unmatched: 13. CDR3 sequence (DNA): TGTGCCACCAGTGACCCCAATCTAGCGGGGGGGCTAGTAACCGGGGAGCTGTTTTTT. Encoded protein: CATSDPNLAGGLVTGELFF.

V and J are TRBV4-1 and TRBJ2-2; maybe TRBD2 (5 bases). The CDR3 covers 14 residues. Looked up from germline, CDR1 is MGHRA and CDR2 is YSYEKL. The V end was cut by 4 bases, the J end by 6 bases, with 12 bases between. The CDR3 DNA is TGCGCCAGCAGCCCGGACGAGGGTCCCGGGGAGCTGTTTTTT. As protein: CASSPDEGPGELFF.

The chain combines TRBV7-8 with TRBJ1-5, with 7 bases that match TRBD1. Germline V gives CDR1 SGHVS, CDR2 FQNEAQ. CDR3 length equals 21 residues. The ends lost 5 bases at V and 1 base at J; junction bases unmatched: 23. CDR3 in amino acids: CASSPRIQGVQGYKSNQPQHF. The CDR3 region has the DNA TGTGCCAGCAGCCCTAGGATTCAGGGGGTTCAGGGATATAAGAGCAATCAGCCCCAGCATTTT.

The chain carries TRBV5-8 and TRBJ1-5, with TRBD1 as a possible D gene (5 bases). V was pared by 1 base and J by 4 bases, with 12 bases between. Per the germline V gene, CDR1 is SGHTS and CDR2 is YDEGEE. The CDR3 runs to 15 residues. The CDR3 is CASSLLGHRNQPQHF. DNA for the CDR3: TGTGCCAGCAGCTTGCTAGGACACCGAAATCAGCCCCAGCATTTT.

The chain recombines TRBV6-1 with TRBJ1-3, with 8 bases identical to TRBD1. The CDR3 has 17 residues. The V gene's germline CDR1 is MNHNS and CDR2 SASEGT. The V gene end was trimmed by 2 bases and the J gene end by 5 bases; junction bases not matched to a gene: 11. CDR3 sequence (DNA): TGTGCCAGCAGTGAACCGGGACAGGTCGGATTCCGAAACACCATATATTTT. It specifies CASSEPGQVGFRNTIYF.

The J gene is TRBJ2-2, the V gene TRBV4-2; D is perhaps TRBD2 (5 bases). V gave up 1 base and J gave up 0 bases, with 12 bases separating them. The CDR3 is 17 residues long. From germline, CDR1 is LGHNA and CDR2 YNFKEQ. The CDR3 coding sequence is TGTGCCAGCAGCCAAGGGAGGTCCTACGCGAACACCGGGGAGCTGTTTTTT. This encodes CASSQGRSYANTGELFF.